A selection of T cell receptor beta chains follows, all from one sample in a study of blood T cell repertoires in COVID-19. Generated by immunoSEQ multiplex PCR, the TCRdb table keeps only in-frame clones and is missing some. The data contain roughly 250,000 clones, about nine tenths of them seen just once; the ten biggest clones take up under 6.5%. The sample was PBMCs or T cells enriched from blood (not recorded which). Receptors were obtained from a woman in her twenties or thirties with acute COVID-19. CDR3s include the opening cysteine and the closing phenylalanine or tryptophan. D genes are given only for firm matches. Some rows mark clone size as missing; the rest say once, few, many or name a class of expanded clone.

j_call d_call v_call clone_size cdr3_nt cdr3_aa
TRBJ2-3 . TRBV2 . TGTGCCAGCAGTGATCTCCCAGATACGCAGTATTTT CASSDLPDTQYF
TRBJ2-1 . TRBV5-1 . TGCGCCAGCAGCTCGGACCTCACCGGGAGCTCCTACAATGAGCAGTTCTTC CASSSDLTGSSYNEQFF
TRBJ2-2 . TRBV11-2 . TGTGCCAGCAGCACCAATCAGAGGACCGGGGAGCTGTTTTTT CASSTNQRTGELFF
TRBJ2-1 . TRBV3-1/TRBV3-2 . TGTGCCAGCAGCCGCGGAGGGCTTAACAATGAGCAGTTCTTC CASSRGGLNNEQFF
TRBJ1-6 . TRBV28 . TGTGCCAGCAGCAGGGTTTCACCCCTCCACTTT CASSRVSPLHF
TRBJ2-7 TRBD2 TRBV14 . TGTGCCAGCGGCGGAAGTCAAGCGGGAGCCACCTACGAGCAGTACTTC CASGGSQAGATYEQYF
TRBJ1-3 TRBD1 TRBV6-5 few TGTGCCAGCTCCAGGGGGACTGGAAACACCATATATTTT CASSRGTGNTIYF
TRBJ1-1 . TRBV2 . TGTGCCAGCAGTAGCGGGGAAGCTTTCTTT CASSSGEAFF
TRBJ2-5 . TRBV18 . TGTGCCAGCTCACCAGGACAGAATCAAGAGACCCAGTACTTC CASSPGQNQETQYF
TRBJ1-6 . TRBV6-5 . TGTGCCAGCAGTTACGGGGGGAGCTCCTATAATTCACCCCTCCACTTT CASSYGGSSYNSPLHF
TRBJ1-4 . TRBV7-2 . TGTGCCAGCAGCTCAAGGGGCCGCAGTGAAAAACTGTTTTTT CASSSRGRSEKLFF
TRBJ2-1 TRBD2 TRBV9 . TGTGCCAGCAGCGTAGCTACGGGGGGACGGGACAATGAGCAGTTCTTC CASSVATGGRDNEQFF
TRBJ2-7 . TRBV5-1 . TGCGCCAGCAGCTGGACTGGGCCGGCCTACGAGCAGTACTTC CASSWTGPAYEQYF
TRBJ2-7 . TRBV9 . TGTGCCAGCAGCCCCGACGGCGGGGTCTACGAGCAGTACTTC CASSPDGGVYEQYF
TRBJ2-7 . TRBV13 . TGTGCCAGCAGCTCGAACCGCCCTTCCGGGGGAGTCTACGAGCAGTACTTC CASSSNRPSGGVYEQYF
TRBJ2-7 TRBD1 TRBV7-8 . TGTGCCAGCAGCTTACAGGGGGCCTTCTCCTACGAGCAGTACTTC CASSLQGAFSYEQYF
TRBJ1-1 . TRBV3-1/TRBV3-2 few TGTGCCAGCAGCCAAGGGGCGGGGCCGGGCACTGAAGCTTTCTTT CASSQGAGPGTEAFF
TRBJ2-7 TRBD2 TRBV6-1 . TGTGCCAGCAGTGAACTAGCGGAGTCCTACGAGCAGTACTTC CASSELAESYEQYF